This T cell receptor (beta chain) originates from a study of T cell changes during pregnancy in multiple sclerosis. Measured with immunoSEQ multiplex PCR; TCRdb has only the in-frame clones, and not every one. This sample yields tens of thousands of clones, of which about nine tenths are seen a single time; roughly 0.5% belongs to the top ten. Germline V gene data show CDR1 as SGHRS and CDR2 as YFSETQ. This CDR3 is built from 17 residues. With respect to this clone: The junction shows a germline mismatch at one end, possibly a read error.

J is TRBJ2-3 and V is TRBV5-1, with TRBD2 matching over 10 bases. The TCR sequence derives from a female donor in good health, enrolled as a control in a pregnancy study. Sequencing used CD4+ T cells from peripheral blood mononuclear cells, obtained in the second trimester of pregnancy. The CDR3 DNA follows: TGCGCCAGCAGCTTGTCCAAGCGGGGGGGATACACACATACGCAGTATTTT. Residues: CASSLSKRGGYTHTQYF.